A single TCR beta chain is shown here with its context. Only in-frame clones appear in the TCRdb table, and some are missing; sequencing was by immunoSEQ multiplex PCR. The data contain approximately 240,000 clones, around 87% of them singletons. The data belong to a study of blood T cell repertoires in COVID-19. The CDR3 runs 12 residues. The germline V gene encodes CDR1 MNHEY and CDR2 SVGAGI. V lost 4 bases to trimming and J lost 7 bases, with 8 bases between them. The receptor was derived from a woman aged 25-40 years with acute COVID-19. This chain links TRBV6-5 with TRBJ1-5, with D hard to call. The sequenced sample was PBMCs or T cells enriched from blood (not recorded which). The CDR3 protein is CASSSAGQPQHF. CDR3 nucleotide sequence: TGTGCCAGCAGTTCGGCGGGGCAGCCCCAGCATTTT.